This TCR beta chain was captured in a study of patients and donors after allogeneic stem cell transplantation (TCRdb year 2020). The CDR3, from cysteine to phenylalanine, totals 15 residues. The entry retains the CDR3 DNA only, 45 bases that are in frame from base 1. The library was prepared using RT-PCR. Sequenced on a NextSeq 550. Through fastp at Q25 and MiXCR, TCRdb rebuilt clones from the public reads, retaining in-frame beta chains. Rows are combined by CDR3 protein, so each entry shows the most common genes and DNA. In this sample the table shows about a million distinct CDR3 sequences, under 20% of which occur a single time. Around 5.5% of the sample is taken by the ten largest. This clonotype was seen more than once but under ten times. No cognate antigen has been identified for it. A read error may account for a junction end that differs from germline.

The sequence was obtained from a human donor who was either an allogeneic HSCT recipient or a stem cell or donor lymphocyte infusion donor (not recorded which). It is not recorded whose cells these are; they may come from a transplant donor. Material for sequencing was blood, either unsorted or a sorted T cell fraction (not recorded which). The chain is assembled from TRBV12-3 or TRBV12-4 and TRBJ2-5, and TRBD2 aligns with 11 junction nucleotides. Read as DNA, the sequence is TGTGCCAGCAGCCCTAGCGGGGGGCCCCAACAGACCCAGTACTTC. It specifies CASSPSGGPQQTQYF.